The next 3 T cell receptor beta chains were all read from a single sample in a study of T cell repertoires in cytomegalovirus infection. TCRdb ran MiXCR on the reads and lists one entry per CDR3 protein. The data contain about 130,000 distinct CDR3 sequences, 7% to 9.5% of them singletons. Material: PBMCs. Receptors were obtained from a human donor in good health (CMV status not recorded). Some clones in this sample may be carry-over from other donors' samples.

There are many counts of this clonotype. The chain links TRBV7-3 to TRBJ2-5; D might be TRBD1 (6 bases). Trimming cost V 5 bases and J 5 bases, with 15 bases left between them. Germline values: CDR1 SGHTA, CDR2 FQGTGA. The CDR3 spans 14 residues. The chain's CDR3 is CASSLDTRGETQYF. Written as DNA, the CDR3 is TGTGCCAGCAGCCTCGATACTAGGGGGGAGACCCAGTACTTC.

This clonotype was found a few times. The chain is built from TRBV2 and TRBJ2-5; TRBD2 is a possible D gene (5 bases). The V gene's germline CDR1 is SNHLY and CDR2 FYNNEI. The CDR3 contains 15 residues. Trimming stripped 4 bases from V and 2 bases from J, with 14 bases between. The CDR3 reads CASSAVDWVQETQYF. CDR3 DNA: TGTGCCAGCAGTGCGGTGGACTGGGTACAAGAGACCCAGTACTTC.

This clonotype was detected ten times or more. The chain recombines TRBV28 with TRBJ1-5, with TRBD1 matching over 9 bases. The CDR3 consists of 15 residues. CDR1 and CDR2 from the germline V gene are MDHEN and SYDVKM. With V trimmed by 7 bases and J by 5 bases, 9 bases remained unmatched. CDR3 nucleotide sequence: TGTGCCAGCAATGTCGGGGACAGGGATTATCAGCCCCAGCATTTT. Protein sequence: CASNVGDRDYQPQHF.